This record looks at one T cell receptor (beta chain) sequence and its context. Its target is not known. At the survey level, the v3.0 immunoSEQ assay was run. Sequenced by immunoSEQ multiplex PCR; TCRdb stores in-frame clones only, minus some. The sample has roughly 30,000 clones, roughly 90% seen once. Trimming left V 6 bases short and J 4 bases short, with 15 bases between. Per germline, CDR1 SGHTA and CDR2 FQGNSA. CDR3 size: 14 residues. This specimen comes from a study of long-term antiretroviral therapy in people with HIV. Study-wide points: The study collected no data on ART adherence, viral resistance or therapy changes. Dominant in the repertoire at all time points were clones expanded before ART. Whereas controls had wider CDR3 length ranges, HIV repertoires had narrower ones.

The chain combines TRBV7-2 with TRBJ1-2; D is perhaps TRBD1 (5 bases). The source material was unsorted PBMCs, sampled 1.8 years after starting antiretroviral therapy. This clonotype was obtained from a woman between 18 and 29 years old with HIV. The CDR3 coding sequence is TGTGCCAGCAGTGCGGACACAGGCTCCTATGGCTACACCTTC. Amino acid sequence: CASSADTGSYGYTF.